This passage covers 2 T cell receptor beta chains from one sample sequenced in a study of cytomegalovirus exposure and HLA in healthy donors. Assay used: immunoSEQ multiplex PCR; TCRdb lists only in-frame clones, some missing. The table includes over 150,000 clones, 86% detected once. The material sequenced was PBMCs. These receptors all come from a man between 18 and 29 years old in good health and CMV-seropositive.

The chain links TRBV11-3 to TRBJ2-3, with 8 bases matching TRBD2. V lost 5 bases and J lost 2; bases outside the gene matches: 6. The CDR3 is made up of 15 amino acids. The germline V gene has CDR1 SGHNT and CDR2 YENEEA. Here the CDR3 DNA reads TGTGCCAGCAGCCGTGCGGGGGGAGACACAGATACGCAGTATTTT. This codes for CASSRAGGDTDTQYF.

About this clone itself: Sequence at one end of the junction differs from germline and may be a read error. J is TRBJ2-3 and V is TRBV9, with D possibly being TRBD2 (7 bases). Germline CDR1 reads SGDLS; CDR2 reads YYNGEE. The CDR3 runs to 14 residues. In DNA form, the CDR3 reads TGTGCCAGCAGCGTCCCTGGCGGGGGCCTACTCCTGAATTTT. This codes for CASSVPGGGLLLNF.